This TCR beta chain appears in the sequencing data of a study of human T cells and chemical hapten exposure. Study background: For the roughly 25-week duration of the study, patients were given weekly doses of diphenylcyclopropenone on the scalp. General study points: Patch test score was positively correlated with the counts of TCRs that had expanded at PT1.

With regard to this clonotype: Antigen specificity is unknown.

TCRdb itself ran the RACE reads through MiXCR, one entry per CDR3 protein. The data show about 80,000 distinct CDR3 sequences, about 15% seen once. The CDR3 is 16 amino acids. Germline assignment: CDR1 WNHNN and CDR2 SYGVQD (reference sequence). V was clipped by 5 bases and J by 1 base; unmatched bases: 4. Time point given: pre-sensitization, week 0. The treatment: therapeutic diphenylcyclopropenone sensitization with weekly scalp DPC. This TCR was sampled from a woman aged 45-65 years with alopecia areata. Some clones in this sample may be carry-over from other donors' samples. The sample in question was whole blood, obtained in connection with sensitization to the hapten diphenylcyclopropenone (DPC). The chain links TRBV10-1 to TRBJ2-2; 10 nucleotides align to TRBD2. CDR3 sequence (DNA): TGCGCCAGCAGTACTAGCGGGGCGGGGAACACCGGGGAGCTGTTTTTT. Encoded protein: CASSTSGAGNTGELFF.